This T cell receptor beta chain comes out of a study of CD8 T cells in ankylosing spondylitis. Findings and limits, study-wide: Blood from ankylosing spondylitis patients appeared to carry a characteristic roughly 8-variant TCR beta motif.

Germline V gene data show CDR1 as GTSNPN and CDR2 as SVGIG (reference sequence). The CDR3 contains 12 residues. V shed 8 bases and J shed 5 bases, with 15 bases lying between them. This clonotype was picked up a small number of times. Its antigen is currently unknown. TCRdb reprocessed the 5' RACE reads with MiXCR, giving one entry per CDR3 protein. The table shows around 280,000 distinct CDR3 sequences, with 15% to 25% occurring only once. The sequence came from a male donor with ankylosing spondylitis or in good health (not recorded which). V gene TRBV30 combines with J gene TRBJ2-5; D ambiguous. Sample: blood, either unsorted or a sorted T cell fraction (not recorded which). As DNA, the CDR3 is TGTGCCCTGGAGAGGTTAGGCGAGACCCAGTACTTC. The encoded protein is CALERLGETQYF.